Below are 9 T cell receptor beta chains sequenced from a single sample in a study of CXCR3-negative and CXCR3-positive naive CD8 T cells. With UMI labels, 5' RACE was used to prepare the TRB cDNA libraries. TCRdb reworked the 5' RACE reads into one entry per CDR3 protein, no DNA. The sample's table shows 150,000 to 180,000 distinct CDR3 sequences. For these receptors, no antigen is known. General observations from the study: CXCR3-positive naive cells had TRB CDR3s that were more hydrophobic than CXCR3-negative naive cells had.

Sequencing used naive CXCR3+ CD8+ T cells from blood. Subset specified: CD45RO-CCR7+CD27+CD95- naive CD8+ T cells expressing CXCR3 (TNR3+). All receptors derive from a human donor in good health. Some clones in this sample may be carry-over from other donors' samples.

The V and J genes are TRBV15 and TRBJ2-3; absent DNA, TCRdb's TRBD1 call cannot be checked. The CDR3 totals 14 residues. Germline V CDR1 and CDR2: LNHNV, YYDKDF (reference sequence). Here the CDR3 reads CATSTSRATDTQYF.

The V gene is TRBV7-3, the J gene TRBJ1-1; the D gene TCRdb calls, TRBD1, cannot be checked with no DNA. From germline, CDR1 is SGHTA and CDR2 FQGTGA. The CDR3 sequence is 13 residues long. This CDR3 is CASSSSGASEAFF.

The rearrangement links TRBV6-5 to TRBJ2-7; the D call from TCRdb, TRBD1, cannot be confirmed without DNA. This CDR3 region has 16 residues. Germline V gene data show CDR1 as MNHEY and CDR2 as SVGAGI. The CDR3 reads CASSYSTGQGWYEQYF.

The rearrangement joins TRBV12-3 or TRBV12-4 to TRBJ2-2; TCRdb indicates TRBD1, and absent DNA this call remains unverified. This CDR3 spans 12 amino acids. CDR3 amino acids: CASPQGTGELFF.

The chain recombines TRBV7-8 with TRBJ2-3; TCRdb selects TRBD2, and the lack of DNA leaves this call unchecked. The CDR3 is 14 residues long. Per the germline V gene, CDR1 is SGHVS and CDR2 is FQNEAQ. The CDR3 here is CASSSAGGTDTQYF.

V is TRBV12-3 or TRBV12-4 and J is TRBJ2-7; TCRdb picks TRBD1, but there is no DNA to check that call. This CDR3 is 13 amino acids long. This CDR3 is CASAYLQGYEQYF.

The chain links TRBV10-3 to TRBJ2-2; TCRdb gives TRBD1 as the D gene, but with no DNA this cannot be confirmed. Germline CDR1 ENHRY, CDR2 SYGVKD. This CDR3 spans 18 amino acids. The CDR3 sequence is CAISGPLLGTGGTGELFF.

The chain carries TRBV7-9 and TRBJ2-2; the TCRdb D gene call, TRBD2, has no DNA to confirm it. The CDR3 loop spans 14 amino acids. Germline V gene data show CDR1 as SEHNR and CDR2 as FQNEAQ (reference sequence). The CDR3 region is CASSFSPAGGELFF.

This chain connects TRBV18 to TRBJ2-7; TCRdb lists TRBD1, though no DNA is available to test this call. The CDR3 runs 14 residues. Germline-derived CDR1 and CDR2 are KGHSH and LQKENI. CDR3 residues: CASSPGQGWDEQYF.